Here is one T cell receptor beta chain with its context. Germline V gene sequence: CDR1 SGHTA, CDR2 FQGNSA. V lost 4 bases, J lost 4 bases, and 5 bases stayed unmatched. The CDR3 consists of 15 residues. The data originate from a study of identifying expanded T cells in peripheral blood. Profiled with immunoSEQ multiplex PCR; TCRdb holds only in-frame clones, not every one. The repertoire holds tens of thousands of clones, with around 89% as singletons. The J gene is TRBJ2-1, the V gene TRBV7-2; 9 bases line up with TRBD1. The sequence came from a person aged 18 to 75 in good health. The sequencing input was blood. CDR3 loop: CASSSDRGNYNEQFF. The CDR3, as DNA: TGTGCCAGCAGCTCGGACAGGGGAAATTACAATGAGCAGTTCTTC.